These T cell receptor beta chains were read from a single sample in a study of Graves' ophthalmopathy and Graves' hyperthyroidism. TCRdb re-called the multiplex PCR reads through MiXCR, storing one row per CDR3 protein. The sample has some 170,000 distinct CDR3 sequences; 30% to 45% are singletons. The sequencing sample was made of peripheral blood. The receptors originated from a man aged 30 to 45 with Graves' ophthalmopathy. The CDR3 runs from the conserved cysteine through the conserved F or W. The D gene is left open where the match is weak. Clone sizes are given selectively: once, few, many, or a class where the clone is expanded.

many	TRBV12-3/TRBV12-4	TRBJ1-5	.	CASSPRIERNQPQHF	TGTGCCAGCAGTCCCAGAATAGAAAGAAATCAGCCCCAGCATTTT
.	TRBV12-3/TRBV12-4	TRBJ1-5	.	CASSPDTNQPQHF	TGTGCCAGCAGTCCCGACACAAATCAGCCCCAGCATTTT
.	TRBV19	TRBJ2-2	.	CASSRGGQAGELFF	TGTGCCAGTAGTCGTGGGGGCCAGGCCGGGGAGCTGTTTTTT
.	TRBV27	TRBJ2-7	TRBD2	CASSLFTSGRYEQYF	TGTGCCAGCAGTTTATTTACTAGCGGGCGCTACGAGCAGTACTTC
few	TRBV6-1	TRBJ1-1	.	CASSRAMNTEAFF	TGTGCCAGCAGTAGAGCCATGAACACTGAAGCTTTCTTT
many	TRBV12-3/TRBV12-4	TRBJ1-5	.	CASGLRVDNQPQHF	TGTGCCAGCGGCCTCAGGGTGGACAATCAGCCCCAGCATTTT
.	TRBV6-4	TRBJ2-2	TRBD1	CASRTGGTTSNTGELFF	TGTGCCAGCAGGACAGGGGGCACGACGTCGAACACCGGGGAGCTGTTTTTT
many	TRBV19	TRBJ1-2	.	CATNRDGYTF	TGTGCCACCAACAGGGATGGCTACACCTTC
many	TRBV4-2	TRBJ2-5	.	CASSLKVGKETQYF	TGTGCCAGCAGCCTCAAGGTGGGAAAAGAGACCCAGTACTTC
many	TRBV5-1	TRBJ2-7	.	CASSSPHYEQYF	TGCGCCAGCAGCAGCCCCCACTACGAGCAGTACTTC
.	TRBV6-1	TRBJ1-1	TRBD1	CASRPSQGVNTEAFF	TGTGCCAGCAGGCCTTCACAGGGGGTGAACACTGAAGCTTTCTTT
few	TRBV12-3/TRBV12-4	TRBJ1-1	.	CASSLASDTEAFF	TGTGCCAGCAGTTTAGCCAGCGACACTGAAGCTTTCTTT
.	TRBV28	TRBJ2-7	TRBD1	CASWDSTRIDEQYF	TGTGCCAGTTGGGACAGTACCAGAATTGACGAGCAGTACTTC
many	TRBV12-3/TRBV12-4	TRBJ2-2	.	CASRTGGTGELFF	TGTGCCAGCAGGACAGGCGGCACCGGGGAGCTGTTTTTT
few	TRBV20-1	TRBJ2-7	.	CSATRTGEQYF	TGCAGTGCTACAAGGACTGGCGAGCAGTACTTC
many	TRBV10-3	TRBJ1-5	.	CAISENNQPQHF	TGTGCCATCAGTGAGAACAATCAGCCCCAGCATTTT
many	TRBV30	TRBJ1-1	.	CAWMGRNTEAFF	TGTGCCTGGATGGGTCGGAACACTGAAGCTTTCTTT
once	TRBV5-6	TRBJ1-3	TRBD1	CASTDRGLRNTIYF	TGTGCCAGCACCGACAGGGGGCTTAGGAACACCATATATTTT
few	TRBV6-1	TRBJ1-1	.	CASSVGFGTEAFF	TGTGCCAGCAGTGTAGGGTTCGGCACTGAAGCTTTCTTT
few	TRBV6-5	TRBJ2-5	.	CASSWSRLETQYF	TGTGCCAGCAGTTGGAGCCGACTGGAGACCCAGTACTTC
many	TRBV6-1	TRBJ2-5	TRBD2	CASSGWTSGKETQYF	TGTGCCAGCAGTGGGTGGACTAGCGGGAAAGAGACCCAGTACTTC
.	TRBV2	TRBJ1-1	TRBD1	CASSEGQGTEAFF	TGTGCCAGCAGTGAGGGACAGGGTACTGAAGCTTTCTTT
.	TRBV6-1	TRBJ1-5	.	CASSGDIYQPQHF	TGTGCCAGCAGTGGGGACATCTATCAGCCCCAGCATTTT
.	TRBV28	TRBJ2-7	TRBD1	CASSLIRGLGEQYF	TGTGCCAGCAGTTTAATCAGGGGGCTTGGCGAGCAGTACTTC
.	TRBV2	TRBJ2-7	.	CASRMGNEQYF	TGTGCCAGCAGAATGGGGAACGAGCAGTACTTC
once	TRBV28	TRBJ1-5	TRBD1	CASSFGIQGYQPQHF	TGTGCCAGCAGTTTTGGCATACAGGGGTATCAGCCCCAGCATTTT
.	TRBV19	TRBJ1-1	.	CASSPGSGGHTEAFF	TGTGCCAGTAGTCCTGGCTCGGGTGGACACACTGAAGCTTTCTTT
.	TRBV6-5	TRBJ2-7	.	CASSYSPSLSSYEQYF	TGTGCCAGCAGTTACTCCCCGTCGCTTAGCTCCTACGAGCAGTACTTC
many	TRBV7-2	TRBJ2-4	.	CASSLGGTSLAKNIQYF	TGTGCCAGCAGCTTAGGGGGAACCTCCTTAGCCAAAAACATTCAGTACTTC
.	TRBV12-3/TRBV12-4	TRBJ1-1	TRBD1	CASSSDRAGTEAFF	TGTGCCAGCAGTTCGGACAGGGCCGGCACTGAAGCTTTCTTT
once	TRBV7-2	TRBJ2-5	TRBD2	CASSSTSAVIETQYF	TGTGCCAGCAGCTCCACTAGCGCCGTCATCGAGACCCAGTACTTC
.	TRBV7-2	TRBJ1-1	.	CASSLPPRVTEAFF	TGTGCCAGCAGTTTACCCCCTCGCGTCACTGAAGCTTTCTTT
many	TRBV29-1	TRBJ2-5	.	CSVVGVGETQYF	TGCAGCGTTGTAGGGGTTGGGGAGACCCAGTACTTC
many	TRBV7-8	TRBJ1-1	.	CASSLQGEAFF	TGTGCCAGCAGCTTACAGGGAGAAGCTTTCTTT
many	TRBV28	TRBJ1-5	TRBD1	CASSLAGGGGNQPQHF	TGTGCCAGCTCCCTCGCAGGGGGCGGAGGCAATCAGCCCCAGCATTTT
many	TRBV6-5	TRBJ2-2	TRBD1	CASRGQGSTGELFF	TGTGCCAGCCGAGGACAGGGGTCAACCGGGGAGCTGTTTTTT
.	TRBV12-3/TRBV12-4	TRBJ2-7	.	CASSSSGAREQYF	TGTGCCAGCAGTTCATCGGGGGCGCGCGAGCAGTACTTC
many	TRBV28	TRBJ2-5	.	CASSFPRATVQETQYF	TGTGCCAGCAGTTTCCCTAGGGCCACAGTCCAAGAGACCCAGTACTTC
.	TRBV6-4	TRBJ2-7	.	CASSNTVYEQYF	TGTGCCAGCAGTAACACAGTCTACGAGCAGTACTTC
many	TRBV30	TRBJ1-1	.	CAWDLNTEAFF	TGTGCCTGGGACCTGAACACTGAAGCTTTCTTT
many	TRBV6-1	TRBJ2-7	.	CATGQMGAYEQYF	TGTGCCACCGGACAGATGGGGGCATACGAGCAGTACTTC
many	TRBV9	TRBJ2-7	TRBD2	CASSSTRSGTYEQYF	TGTGCCAGCAGCTCGACTAGAAGCGGGACCTACGAGCAGTACTTC
.	TRBV20-1	TRBJ2-5	TRBD2	CSVQTPLGAGREWEETQYF	TGCAGTGTTCAGACCCCATTGGGAGCGGGAAGAGAGTGGGAAGAGACCCAGTACTTC
few	TRBV12-3/TRBV12-4	TRBJ1-5	.	CASSLQGNLPQHF	TGTGCCAGCAGCCTCCAAGGGAATCTGCCCCAGCATTTT
.	TRBV28	TRBJ2-5	.	CASSYPGAHGETQYF	TGTGCCAGCAGCTACCCAGGGGCCCACGGTGAGACCCAGTACTTC
many	TRBV2	TRBJ2-5	TRBD1	CASSDQGTGAETQYF	TGTGCCAGCAGTGATCAAGGGACAGGGGCAGAGACCCAGTACTTC
.	TRBV7-7	TRBJ2-7	.	CASSLSGGNSSYEQYF	TGTGCTAGCAGCTTATCCGGCGGGAATAGCTCCTACGAGCAGTACTTC
.	TRBV4-1	TRBJ2-7	.	CASSSTPGAYEQYF	TGCGCCAGCAGCTCCACACCTGGCGCCTACGAGCAGTACTTC